The source of this T cell receptor beta chain is a study of cytomegalovirus exposure and HLA in healthy donors. V lost 5 bases and J 8 bases, leaving 12 bases between the germline ends. CDR1 and CDR2 (germline): MGHDK, SYGVNS. The CDR3 contains 13 residues. The PCR contained 60 Vbeta and 13 Jbeta primers. Authors' analysis steps: A later analysis tallied some 80 million unique TCR beta chains, 8.5 million to 11 million of them shared. Using immunoSEQ multiplex PCR, the repertoire was profiled, and TCRdb retains in-frame clones only, with some absent. V and J calls and clone size are those listed in that table; D and trimming were worked out from the DNA. Of over 150,000 clones in the sample, 70% to 90% were seen once. The study, taken as a whole, reports: Researchers reported from a later analysis that most CMV-associated TCR beta chains appeared HLA-restricted. Certain indistinguishable V segments, among them TRBV6-2 and TRBV6-3, were excluded. A list of 150 to 200 TCR beta chains associated with cytomegalovirus was given.

About this clone itself: Its specificity is unknown.

The source of this sequence is a girl between 10 and 17 years old in good health and CMV-seropositive. The sequenced material came from PBMCs. The chain links TRBV25-1 to TRBJ2-2; D unresolved. The CDR3 sequence is CASSPTQAGELFF. The CDR3 coding sequence is TGTGCCAGCAGTCCCACTCAAGCGGGGGAGCTGTTTTTT. The entire variable domain, with the rest obtained from reference TRBV25-1 and TRBJ2-2, is as follows: EADIYQTPRYLVIGTGKKITLECSQTMGHDKMYWYQQDPGMELHLIHYSYGVNSTEKGDLSSESTVSRIRTEHFPLTLESARPSHTSQYLCASSPTQAGELFFGEGSRLTVL.